This passage covers 8 T cell receptor beta chains from one sample sequenced in a study of PD-L1 blockade in urothelial cancer. Some clones are missing from TCRdb's copy, which holds only in-frame ones; the method was immunoSEQ multiplex PCR. The sample contains 14,000 to 15,000 clones, 88% of which appear only once. Sample: PBMCs, taken around atezolizumab (anti-PD-L1) treatment. The receptors were sampled from a man in his 70s with urothelial cancer.

This sequence joins TRBV5-1 and TRBJ1-5, with D possibly matching TRBD1 (5 bases). Trimming pared 0 bases from V and 7 bases from J, leaving 11 bases between. The germline CDR1 and CDR2 sequences are SGHRS and YFSETQ. This CDR3 is built from 14 residues. CDR3 residues: CASSLGRGDQPQHF. The CDR3, as DNA: TGCGCCAGCAGCTTGGGACGGGGGGACCAGCCCCAGCATTTT. Combining the CDR3 with reference TRBV5-1 and TRBJ1-5 gives the whole variable domain KAGVTQTPRYLIKTRGQQVTLSCSPISGHRSVSWYQQTPGQGLQFLFEYFSETQRNKGNFPGRFSGRQFSNSRSEMNVSTLELGDSALYLCASSLGRGDQPQHFGDGTRLSIL.

This chain connects TRBV6-1 to TRBJ1-5; D perhaps matches TRBD1 (6 bases). Germline V gives CDR1 MNHNS, CDR2 SASEGT. V gave up 2 bases and J gave up 0 bases, with 11 bases separating them. This CDR3 has 16 amino acids. The CDR3 nucleotides read TGTGCCAGCAGTGAATACCAGGGGTATAGCAATCAGCCCCAGCATTTT. Its translation: CASSEYQGYSNQPQHF.

The chain recombines TRBV2 with TRBJ2-4, with a possible D match to TRBD1 (5 bases). This CDR3 spans 14 amino acids. Trimming took 6 bases from V and 0 from J, leaving 9 bases between them. CDR1 is SNHLY, CDR2 FYNNEI, per germline. The CDR3, as DNA: TGTGCCAGCAGCGACAGCCTAGCCAAAAACATTCAGTACTTC. It translates to CASSDSLAKNIQYF.

This chain joins TRBV14 and TRBJ1-1; TRBD1 aligns across 7 bases. The CDR3 runs 14 residues. CDR1 is SGHDN and CDR2 is FVKESK in the germline V gene. V lost 4 bases, J lost 2 bases, and 4 bases stayed unmatched. CDR3 sequence reads: CASSRVGGNTEAFF. In DNA form, the CDR3 reads TGTGCCAGCAGCCGAGTAGGGGGCAACACTGAAGCTTTCTTT.

The CDR3 region is CASSESYRANQPQHF. CDR3 nucleotides: TGTGCCAGCAGTGAATCTTACAGGGCCAATCAGCCCCAGCATTTT. J is TRBJ1-5 and V is TRBV2; TRBD1 is a possible D gene (6 bases). Germline assignment: CDR1 SNHLY and CDR2 FYNNEI. V was pared by 2 bases and J by 3 bases, with 11 bases between. CDR3 length: 15 amino acids.

This clone occurred once. The chain has TRBV18 and TRBJ2-7; no firm D call. This CDR3 is 11 amino acids long. Trimming left V 2 bases short and J 7 bases short, with 6 bases between. Germline V gene data show CDR1 as KGHSH and CDR2 as LQKENI. CDR3: CASSPKEEQYF. CDR3 sequence (DNA): TGTGCCAGCTCACCAAAGGAGGAGCAGTACTTC.

The gene calls are TRBV6-5 and TRBJ2-2; 8 bases are a match to TRBD2. This CDR3 is 15 amino acids long. Losses at the gene ends were 2 bases for V and 4 bases for J; bases not matched to a gene: 3. Looked up from germline, CDR1 is MNHEY and CDR2 is SVGAGI. For the CDR3, the DNA is TGTGCCAGCAGTTACACGGGGGGGAGCACCGGGGAGCTGTTTTTT. Residues: CASSYTGGSTGELFF.

This clone was observed a single time. This rearrangement joins TRBV19 to TRBJ2-7; possible D gene TRBD1, 5 bases. V lost 10 bases to trimming and J lost 2 bases, with 15 bases between them. There are 13 residues in the CDR3. Germline assignment: CDR1 LNHDA and CDR2 SQIVND (reference sequence). CDR3 protein: CATSLTDAYEQYF. CDR3 DNA: TGTGCCACTTCTTTGACAGACGCCTACGAGCAGTACTTC. Full variable domain (remainder filled in from reference TRBV19 and TRBJ2-7): DGGITQSPKYLFRKEGQNVTLSCEQNLNHDAMYWYRQDPGQGLRLIYYSQIVNDFQKGDIAEGYSVSREKKESFPLTVTSAQKNPTAFYLCATSLTDAYEQYFGPGTRLTVT.